Below, 28 T cell receptor beta chains from the same sample are listed, as sequenced in a study of beta chain features in type 1 diabetes. Findings and limits, study-wide: Among all four CD4+ subsets, Type 1 diabetes patients had TCRB CDR3s that were moderately but significantly shorter.

These receptors have no identified antigens. Expressed TCRB transcripts were sequenced after all isolated RNA was converted to cDNA. Libraries were prepared by immunoSEQ multiplex PCR; TCRdb keeps only in-frame clonotypes and omits some of them. This sample has 500,000 to 800,000 clones, with around 12% found just once. The sample consisted of naive CD4+ T cells from blood. The receptor source for this set is a man aged 25-45 years with type 1 diabetes.

The chain has TRBV5-1 and TRBJ2-5; D is unclear. This CDR3 is 14 amino acids long. Germline V gene sequence: CDR1 SGHRS, CDR2 YFSETQ. With 2 bases removed from V and 1 base from J, the gap between germline ends came to 9 bases. The chain's CDR3 is CASSLPRSQETQYF. DNA for the CDR3: TGCGCCAGCAGCTTACCTCGAAGCCAAGAGACCCAGTACTTC.

This rearrangement joins TRBV25-1 to TRBJ1-5, with D hard to call. Trimming took 5 bases from V and 2 from J, leaving 10 bases between them. The CDR3 is 14 amino acids. Per the germline V gene, CDR1 is MGHDK and CDR2 is SYGVNS. In nucleotides, the CDR3 is TGTGCCAGCAGTCATAGGGAGCGCAATCAGCCCCAGCATTTT. This encodes CASSHRERNQPQHF.

The chain has TRBV28 and TRBJ1-2; weak D call: TRBD1 (5 bases). The germline V and J ends were trimmed by 2 bases and 1 base, with 8 bases remaining between them. The germline V gene has CDR1 MDHEN and CDR2 SYDVKM. The CDR3 sequence is 14 residues long. The DNA of the CDR3 is TGTGCCAGCAGTTTACCCCAGGGTAACTATGGCTACACCTTC. Translated: CASSLPQGNYGYTF.

V usage is TRBV9 and J usage is TRBJ2-1, with TRBD1 as a possible D gene (5 bases). Germline assignment: CDR1 SGDLS and CDR2 YYNGEE. Trimming removed 1 base at V and 2 bases at J, with 7 bases between. The CDR3 sequence is 14 residues long. The CDR3 loop is CASSVQGTYNEQFF. The CDR3 nucleotides are TGTGCCAGCAGCGTACAGGGCACCTACAATGAGCAGTTCTTC.

J is TRBJ1-5 and V is TRBV7-6, with 7 bases aligning to TRBD1. Per germline, CDR1 SGHVS and CDR2 FNYEAQ. The trim removed 4 bases at V and 7 bases at J, leaving 1 base unmatched. This CDR3 contains 12 residues. CDR3 DNA: TGTGCCAGCAGCTCACAGGGGCAGCCCCAGCATTTT. Translated, it gives CASSSQGQPQHF.

The V and J genes are TRBV19 and TRBJ1-1; D may be TRBD1 (6 bases). The CDR3 covers 15 residues. Germline V gives CDR1 LNHDA, CDR2 SQIVND (reference sequence). The V end was cut by 7 bases, the J end by 4 bases, with 19 bases between. Here the CDR3 reads CASTGRQGGVTEAFF. The DNA for the CDR3 is TGTGCCAGTACGGGTCGCCAAGGGGGAGTCACTGAAGCTTTCTTT.

CDR3 coding DNA: TGCGCCAGCAGCTTGAGCTACTCTGGGGCCAACGTCCTGACTTTC. Protein product: CASSLSYSGANVLTF. J is TRBJ2-6 and V is TRBV5-1; D uncertain. Germline CDR1 and CDR2: SGHRS and YFSETQ. The CDR3 has 15 residues. V was trimmed by 1 base and J by 0 bases, leaving 5 bases between them.

This clone was observed a few times. This rearrangement joins TRBV7-9 to TRBJ1-1, with D possibly being TRBD1 (5 bases). The CDR3 has 13 amino acids. The germline CDR1 and CDR2 sequences are SEHNR and FQNEAQ (reference sequence). Trimming shortened V by 6 bases and J by 1 base, and 9 bases separated the two germline ends. The CDR3 region has the DNA TGTGCCAGCAGTGAGGGGCGGAACACTGAAGCTTTCTTT. This codes for CASSEGRNTEAFF. Using reference TRBV7-9 and TRBJ1-1 for the parts outside the CDR3, the full variable domain is DTGVSQNPRHKITKRGQNVTFRCDPISEHNRLYWYRQTLGQGPEFLTYFQNEAQLEKSRLLSDRFSAERPKGSFSTLEIQRTEQGDSAMYLCASSEGRNTEAFFGQGTRLTVV.

This rearrangement joins TRBV7-3 to TRBJ1-2, with a possible D match to TRBD1 (5 bases). Trimming pared 6 bases from V and 4 bases from J, leaving 12 bases between. Looked up from germline, CDR1 is SGHTA and CDR2 is FQGTGA. The CDR3 is 13 residues long. The CDR3 loop is CASSEGYGYGYTF. The CDR3 DNA reads as TGTGCCAGCAGTGAGGGGTATGGCTATGGCTACACCTTC.

The chain is built from TRBV7-9 and TRBJ1-2; no firm D call. Trimming removed 1 base from V and 6 bases from J, with 9 bases in between. Germline CDR1 and CDR2: SEHNR and FQNEAQ (reference sequence). The CDR3 has 13 residues. The CDR3 loop is CASSLGQDDGYTF. The CDR3 DNA follows: TGTGCCAGCAGCTTAGGCCAGGACGATGGCTACACCTTC.

This clone has only a few counts. V is TRBV4-3 and J is TRBJ2-3; TRBD1 matches 11 bases. CDR3 length: 15 residues. CDR1 is LGHNA, CDR2 YSLEER, per germline. Unmatched junction bases numbered 5, after V lost 5 bases and J lost 4 bases. The CDR3: CASSLGQGASDTQYF. Written as DNA, the CDR3 is TGCGCCAGCAGCTTAGGACAGGGGGCATCAGATACGCAGTATTTT.

This clone was counted between two and nine times. J is TRBJ2-7 and V is TRBV19; 11 positions match TRBD2. The length of the CDR3 is 15 residues. With 7 bases clipped from V and 3 bases from J, the junction kept 8 bases outside the gene matches. Germline lookup yields CDR1 LNHDA and CDR2 SQIVND (reference sequence). CDR3 in amino acids: CASTQSGLAGYEQYF. CDR3 sequence (DNA): TGTGCCAGTACCCAGAGTGGACTAGCGGGCTACGAGCAGTACTTC.

The genes are TRBV5-1 and TRBJ2-1; the D is unclear. Trimming left V 5 bases short and J 6 bases short, with 9 bases between. The germline gives CDR1 SGHRS, CDR2 YFSETQ. This CDR3 has 12 amino acids. The CDR3 reads CASSWSGNEQFF. The DNA for the CDR3 is TGCGCCAGCAGTTGGTCCGGCAATGAGCAGTTCTTC.

V and J are TRBV4-2 and TRBJ2-7, with TRBD1 identical over 8 bases. This CDR3 has 15 residues. Germline V gene sequence: CDR1 LGHNA, CDR2 YNFKEQ. V lost 4 bases, J lost 0 bases, and 5 bases stayed unmatched. The CDR3 protein is CASSLRDRSSYEQYF. The CDR3 coding sequence is TGTGCCAGCAGCCTCCGGGACAGGAGCTCCTACGAGCAGTACTTC.

This clone was detected only a few times. The V gene is TRBV4-3, the J gene TRBJ2-7; D is uncertain. This CDR3 has 18 residues. Trimming took off 0 bases at V and 0 bases at J, with 18 bases between the two ends. Per germline, CDR1 LGHNA and CDR2 YSLEER. The CDR3 here is CASSQDDDWALYSYEQYF. The CDR3, as DNA: TGCGCCAGCAGCCAAGACGACGACTGGGCTCTTTACTCCTACGAGCAGTACTTC.

This sequence joins TRBV9 and TRBJ2-2, with 11 bases that match TRBD1. Germline V gene data show CDR1 as SGDLS and CDR2 as YYNGEE. This CDR3 contains 19 residues. After removal of 0 bases from V and 5 bases from J, the junction contained 12 bases not matched to a gene. Here the CDR3 reads CASSVGDRGISTPTGELFF. In DNA, the CDR3 is TGTGCCAGCAGCGTAGGGGACAGGGGGATATCCACCCCAACCGGGGAGCTGTTTTTT. Full variable domain (outside the CDR3, taken from reference TRBV9 and TRBJ2-2): DSGVTQTPKHLITATGQRVTLRCSPRSGDLSVYWYQQSLDQGLQFLIQYYNGEERAKGNILERFSAQQFPDLHSELNLSSLELGDSALYFCASSVGDRGISTPTGELFFGEGSRLTVL.

The V call is TRBV7-2, the J call TRBJ1-6; D gene unclear. Trimming removed 5 bases at V and 5 bases at J, with 10 bases between. Germline CDR1 and CDR2: SGHTA and FQGNSA. There are 14 residues in the CDR3. The CDR3 nucleotides are TGTGCCAGCAGCCCTTACCGGGATAATTCACCCCTCCACTTT. Its protein is CASSPYRDNSPLHF.

The chain recombines TRBV9 with TRBJ1-2; possible D gene TRBD1, 5 bases. The CDR3 extends over 15 amino acids. The V gene's germline CDR1 is SGDLS and CDR2 YYNGEE. V lost 4 bases and J 0 bases, leaving 13 bases between the germline ends. Here the CDR3 DNA reads TGTGCCAGCAGCCCCGGAGCGACAGCTAACTATGGCTACACCTTC. Its translation: CASSPGATANYGYTF.

The rearrangement links TRBV7-8 to TRBJ2-5; no definite D call. Deletions cut 2 bases from V and 5 bases from J, with 12 bases between. This CDR3 has 14 residues. Germline CDR1 reads SGHVS; CDR2 reads FQNEAQ. The CDR3 reads CASSLTGLRETQYF. CDR3 DNA sequence: TGTGCCAGCAGCTTAACCGGGCTGCGGGAGACCCAGTACTTC.

This clone was detected only a few times. This sequence joins TRBV10-3 and TRBJ2-2, with 7 bases matching TRBD2. Germline-derived CDR1 and CDR2 are ENHRY and SYGVKD. The CDR3 extends over 12 amino acids. J gave up 5 bases and V 8 bases, and 2 bases lay outside the gene matches. The CDR3 nucleotides read TGTGCCATCGGACTAGAGACCGGGGAGCTGTTTTTT. Translation gives CAIGLETGELFF.

This clone showed up just a few times. V usage is TRBV9 and J usage is TRBJ1-1, with TRBD1 as a possible D gene (6 bases). The V end was cut by 4 bases, the J end by 4 bases, with 14 bases between. The CDR3 is made up of 14 amino acids. CDR1 and CDR2 (germline): SGDLS, YYNGEE. CDR3 protein: CASSSTGFGTEAFF. CDR3 in DNA: TGTGCCAGCAGCTCCACAGGGTTTGGCACTGAAGCTTTCTTT.

This clone turned up a few times. J is TRBJ2-1 and V is TRBV19; D not resolved. Trimming stripped 1 base from V and 3 bases from J, with 7 bases between. The germline gives CDR1 LNHDA, CDR2 SQIVND (reference sequence). This CDR3 comprises 14 residues. In DNA, the CDR3 is TGTGCCAGTAGTATAGTAGGTATCTACAATGAGCAGTTCTTC. Its protein is CASSIVGIYNEQFF.

This clone has more than one count but fewer than ten. The V and J genes are TRBV9 and TRBJ1-2; no firm D call. Germline V gene lookup returns CDR1 SGDLS and CDR2 YYNGEE. Trimming removed 4 bases at V and 4 bases at J, with 14 bases between. The CDR3 length is 14 residues. CDR3 sequence reads: CASSKGGVLYGYTF. The CDR3 DNA sequence: TGTGCCAGCAGCAAAGGAGGAGTCCTCTATGGCTACACCTTC. Complete variable domain (other parts from reference TRBV9 and TRBJ1-2): DSGVTQTPKHLITATGQRVTLRCSPRSGDLSVYWYQQSLDQGLQFLIQYYNGEERAKGNILERFSAQQFPDLHSELNLSSLELGDSALYFCASSKGGVLYGYTFGSGTRLTVV.

The rearrangement uses TRBV5-1 and TRBJ2-1, with 9 bases lining up with TRBD2. Germline assignment: CDR1 SGHRS and CDR2 YFSETQ. The V gene end was trimmed by 4 bases and the J gene end by 0 bases; junction bases not matched to a gene: 8. The CDR3 covers 17 residues. CDR3 sequence reads: CASSPRGGRSSYNEQFF. Written as DNA, the CDR3 is TGCGCCAGCAGCCCGCGGGGGGGCCGGAGCTCCTACAATGAGCAGTTCTTC. The whole variable domain, remainder taken from reference TRBV5-1 and TRBJ2-1, is KAGVTQTPRYLIKTRGQQVTLSCSPISGHRSVSWYQQTPGQGLQFLFEYFSETQRNKGNFPGRFSGRQFSNSRSEMNVSTLELGDSALYLCASSPRGGRSSYNEQFFGPGTRLTVL.

The CDR3 spells CASSQQISSYNEQFF. CDR3 in DNA: TGTGCCAGCAGCCAACAAATTAGCTCCTACAATGAGCAGTTCTTC. The J gene is TRBJ2-1, the V gene TRBV14; D is ambiguous. This CDR3 has 15 residues. Trimming removed 2 bases at V and 0 bases at J, with 8 bases between. Germline V gene sequence: CDR1 SGHDN, CDR2 FVKESK.

This clone was recorded a few times. The chain joins TRBV7-2 to TRBJ2-1; perhaps TRBD1 as D (6 bases). The CDR3 spans 17 residues. The V end was cut by 1 base, the J end by 2 bases, with 15 bases between. Per germline, CDR1 SGHTA and CDR2 FQGNSA. The CDR3 DNA follows: TGTGCCAGCAGCTTAGAAAACGGACAGAACCCCTACAATGAGCAGTTCTTC. This translates into CASSLENGQNPYNEQFF. Variable domain in full (rest from reference TRBV7-2 and TRBJ2-1): GAGVSQSPSNKVTEKGKDVELRCDPISGHTALYWYRQSLGQGLEFLIYFQGNSAPDKSGLPSDRFSAERTGGSVSTLTIQRTQQEDSAVYLCASSLENGQNPYNEQFFGPGTRLTVL.

The CDR3 DNA is TGTGCCAGCAGCCCAGGGCGGACCTCTGGGGCCAACGTCCTGACTTTC. Protein: CASSPGRTSGANVLTF. The chain recombines TRBV5-6 with TRBJ2-6, with TRBD1 as a possible D gene (5 bases). The CDR3 runs to 16 residues. Germline-derived CDR1 and CDR2 are SGHDT and YYEEEE. V shed 4 bases and J shed 0 bases, with 11 bases lying between them.

The V call is TRBV5-6, the J call TRBJ1-5; D remains ambiguous. The germline V gene encodes CDR1 SGHDT and CDR2 YYEEEE. Trimming stripped 1 base from V and 4 bases from J, with 6 bases between. This CDR3 spans 13 amino acids. The CDR3 spells CASSLFGNQPQHF. In nucleotides, the CDR3 is TGTGCCAGCAGCTTGTTTGGAAATCAGCCCCAGCATTTT.